A single T cell receptor beta chain is shown here with its context. This clone has a handful of counts. Its cognate antigen has yet to be identified. No quality values exist for individual bases; no much larger clone is one base distant. This specimen belongs to a study of cytomegalovirus exposure and HLA in healthy donors (dated by TCRdb to about 2017). For context, the study as a whole: An earlier analysis of some 620 of the donors reported approximately 280 Gb of sequence data and about 120 million unique TCR beta sequences obtained from approximately 180 million T cells. Roughly 300 gigabases of sequencing data and 75 million to 85 million unique TCR sequences made up an early release that covered nearly 650 HLA-typed donors. Among the roughly 400 genotyped donors, roughly 80% belonged to the genetic ancestry cluster associated with self-reported Caucasian donors. The study aimed to test whether cataloging public T cell receptors could reveal signatures of past pathogen exposure. The T cell repertoires of some 700 subjects were profiled by immunosequencing and related to cytomegalovirus serostatus. In addition to the first cohort of around 670 subjects, a separate validation cohort of approximately 130 different subjects was used. To predict cytomegalovirus infection status, the study combined high-throughput TCR immunosequencing, statistical association of individual TCRs with disease status, and machine learning. In a later analysis, previously published TCR beta repertoires from about 670 donors were re-analyzed and high-resolution HLA genotyping was added so that TCR occurrence patterns could be studied. The later analysis used no new phenotypic data to find candidate immune exposures, relying instead on TCR beta sequences and their occurrence across donors. In an earlier analysis of roughly 540 of the donors, high-throughput TCR beta sequencing was used to judge whether each TCR beta V gene segment behaved as functional or pseudogenic. Alongside the repertoire data, information on donor age, sex, ethnicity and CMV serostatus was compiled. A later genetic analysis used genome-wide SNP genotypes for about three fifths of the 666 donors, treating that subset as a discovery cohort. All discovery cohort repertoires had been generated on a single sequencing platform. Both class I and class II loci were covered by HLA typing, at four-digit resolution. Typing coverage differed by locus: A, B, C, DRB1 and DQB1 were typed in about 620-630 donors, DQA1 in 522, DPA1 in roughly 590, and DPB1 in 400 to 490. About five DR-DQ haplotypes were treated as single units for association and clustering because of strong linkage in the cohort. Among several hundred genotyped donors of the cohort, an average of around 250,000 unique TCR beta nucleotide sequences was sequenced per donor, of which about 18% were non-productive. The investigation overall reported the following: The study gave a list of around 170 TCR beta chains associated with cytomegalovirus. Most TCR sequences were observed very rarely across donors, whereas some public TCRs were present in many individuals. In a later analysis, HLA-associated TCR beta chains showed more clonal expansion and lower generation probabilities than non-associated chains that were equally common. Some IMGT-functional V segments, including TRBV6-2 and TRBV6-3, could not be told apart with the 87-base-pair reads, so those segments were excluded. In vitro tests confirmed that three of the cytomegalovirus-associated TCR beta chains recognize cytomegalovirus antigens. In an earlier analysis of roughly 560 of the donors, most TCR beta V segments were observed in productive rearrangements about 87% or about 30% of the time, broadly matching IMGT annotations. Presence/absence analyses assumed roughly uniform sequencing depth across donors, an assumption that may not hold. A further reported finding was that TCR beta sequences accurately predicted the HLA-A and HLA-B alleles for most subjects in the first cohort. A later analysis found that TCR association rates varied across HLA loci, with DRB1 alleles showing the most associated TCRs and HLA-C alleles the fewest. According to a later analysis, most CMV-associated TCR beta chains appeared to be HLA-restricted, and the HLA associations seemed to be driven largely by CMV exposure. The only immune exposure information available for the cohort was CMV serostatus. Several of the top co-occurrence clusters appeared to be linked to parvovirus B19, influenza, CMV and Epstein-Barr virus, according to a later analysis. When HLA alleles, especially DR and DQ, strongly co-occurred, TCR associations were difficult to assign to individual alleles. In this cohort, only TCR beta chains were sequenced, and detectable features were limited by the absence of alpha or paired-chain data. The classifier was reported to diagnose cytomegalovirus status with high specificity and sensitivity in both the original cohort and the validation cohort. About 17 rarely observed V segments, including chromosome 9 orphons, were excluded from the earlier analysis of 550 to 700 of the donors because counts were too low. In a later genetic analysis, fewer N-insertions in productive TCRs were reported among donors in an Asian-associated ancestry cluster than the roughly 670-donor mean. A cluster of highly shared sequence variants was judged likely to be a technical artifact of the sequencing pipeline. In a later analysis, some 17,000 TCR beta sequences were associated with specific HLA alleles at a false discovery rate of 0.05. Correlated functional status among segregating V segments might reflect linkage disequilibrium, but an unknown experimental factor could not be ruled out. A later genetic analysis associated a missense DCLRE1C variant with V-gene and J-gene trimming of TCR beta chains, and an independent cohort replicated the association. Because HLA typing was missing for some donors at each locus, association tests included only the typed subset. According to the authors, the approach could potentially be generalized to other disease states and immunological phenotypes.

The cohort consisted of some 730 healthy bone marrow donors. Cohort members were all nominally healthy when sampled, although unrecorded immune exposures were likely present. The donor was CMV seropositive and was included in the group of 250 to 350 seropositive cohort members. A peripheral blood sample was provided by each donor, and peripheral blood mononuclear cells were used for TCR beta sequencing. The Qiagen DNeasy Blood Extraction Kit was used to extract genomic DNA from the blood cell samples. Receptor libraries were prepared by the immunoSEQ multiplex PCR assay. For the multiplex PCR, a mixture combining 60 forward primers for TCR Vbeta segments and 13 reverse primers for TCR Jbeta segments was used. The CDR3 region of rearranged TCR beta genes was amplified from genomic DNA by a multiplex PCR assay. On the Illumina HiSeq System, the amplified TCR beta libraries were sequenced as 87-base-pair reads. For the original study's pipeline: A later analysis tallied roughly 80 million unique TCR beta chains across the approximately 670 repertoires, and approximately 9.9 million of those chains were shared by two or more donors. Raw reads were error-corrected and collapsed into unique sequences by a nearest-neighbor algorithm in which closely related sequences were merged to remove PCR and sequencing errors. Alignment of CDR3 sequences to IMGT reference sequences was used to assign V, D and J gene segments. For a sequence to be retained, at least a six-nucleotide match to both a V gene segment and a J gene segment was required. Rearrangements were classified as productive when the CDR3 lacked stop codons and remained in frame with V and J, and all other rearrangements were classified as non-productive. CDR3 was defined according to IMGT convention as the region running from the second conserved V-encoded cysteine to the conserved J-encoded phenylalanine. Sequences without an unambiguous match to a single V gene segment were excluded from the earlier analysis of a few hundred of the donors. In an earlier analysis of several hundred of the donors, V segments were called functional above 56.7% productive rearrangements and were called segregating when the between-donor standard deviation exceeded 5%. A statistical classification framework was built for diagnosing cytomegalovirus status from the catalog of TCR beta chain sequences. A later analysis assigned V and J genes by comparing TCR nucleotide sequences with IMGT/GENE-DB human TR gene sequences. A later analysis assigned CDR3 sequences and most-parsimonious VDJ recombination scenarios with the TCRdist pipeline. In a later analysis, each TCR beta chain was defined by its CDR3 amino acid sequence together with its V-gene family, and reads without a unique V-gene family were excluded. A later analysis removed 500 to 600 highly shared, low-generation-probability nucleotide sequences to deal with suspected cross-contamination and a sequencing artifact. For each public chain, a later analysis derived a clonal expansion index from normalized ranks of inferred template counts within each repertoire. In a later analysis, generation probabilities were computed with a VDJ recombination model fitted to out-of-frame rearrangements, and the resulting probabilities were checked against IGoR. Hypergeometric tests were used in a later analysis to score TCR-TCR, TCR-HLA and TCR-CMV co-occurrence, with a repertoire-size bias correction applied to the TCR pairs. A later analysis estimated false discovery rates by permuting HLA or CMV assignments 20 times. In a later analysis, co-occurring TCRs were grouped with DBSCAN, and TCRdist sequence similarity was added when clustering was performed within HLA-allele-positive subsets. Repertoires with fewer than 30,000 or more than 120,000 public chains, plus five repertoires with anomalous nucleotide sharing, were excluded from co-occurrence clustering. TCRdb took this table from immuneACCESS and kept in-frame rearrangements with V and J called. Such tables lack part of the clones; where checked against another copy, unresolved V genes explain under half of the gap, and the rest is unexplained. V and J calls and clone size are given by that table; D and trimming were obtained from the DNA. The sample contains about 160,000 clones, about three quarters of them found a single time. About 13% of the sample lies in the top ten.

As encoded in the germline V gene (reference sequence), CDR1 is MNHEY while CDR2 is SMNVEV. Trimming takes 4 bases from V and 5 bases from J, and the germline ends sit 15 bases apart. The CDR3 spans 15 residues, from the cysteine through the phenylalanine. Only the CDR3 portion is preserved as DNA: 45 bases, with reading frame beginning at the first base. Sequencing was performed on PBMCs. The sequence came from a man aged 40-49 years in good health and CMV-seropositive. The V and J segments used are TRBV27 and TRBJ2-1; the D gene is possibly TRBD1, with 6 bases matching. At the DNA level, the sequence is TGTGCCAGCAGTTCGGACTCGACAGGCAACAATGAGCAGTTCTTC. This encodes CASSSDSTGNNEQFF.